This T cell receptor beta chain was sequenced for a study of shared clonotypes between healthy human individuals. Background on the study: Researchers assigned three CD4 naive, three CD4 memory, two CD8 naive and one CD8 memory plate to each donor. Study outcomes and limitations: Generation probability values for non-shared clonotypes were lower than those for clonotypes shared by all four donors.

Only CD45RO-negative cells positively selected for CCR7 counted as naive CD8 cells, so terminally differentiated effector memory CD45RA+ cells were excluded. V lost 4 bases and J lost 4; bases outside the gene matches: 9. The germline V gene has CDR1 MNHEY and CDR2 SVGAGI. CDR3 length: 15 amino acids. As to this clone: Its antigen is not identified.

The authors' processing: Filtering differed for immunoSEQ, which gave only junction sequences without quality scores. Clones were read by immunoSEQ multiplex PCR, and TCRdb kept only the in-frame ones, dropping some. For V, J and clone size, that table is used; D and trimming come from the DNA. This sample has fewer than 1 million clones, with 90% to 97% found just once. The TCR was taken from a man aged 25 to 45 in good health. Sequenced material: naive CD8+ T cells sorted from blood. V gene TRBV6-5 combines with J gene TRBJ2-7; 8 bases agree with TRBD1. This CDR3 reads CASSLTGTGPYEQYF. CDR3 DNA: TGTGCCAGCAGTTTGACCGGGACAGGCCCATACGAGCAGTACTTC.